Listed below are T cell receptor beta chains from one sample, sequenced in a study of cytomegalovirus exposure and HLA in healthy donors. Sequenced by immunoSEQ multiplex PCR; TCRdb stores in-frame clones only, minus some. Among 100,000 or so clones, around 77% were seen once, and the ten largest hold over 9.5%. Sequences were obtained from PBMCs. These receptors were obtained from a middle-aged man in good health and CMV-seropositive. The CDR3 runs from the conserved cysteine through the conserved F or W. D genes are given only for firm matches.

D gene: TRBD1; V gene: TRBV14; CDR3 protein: CASSQGPGQGPLAGELFF
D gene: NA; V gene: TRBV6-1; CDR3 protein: CASSENGGTANTEAFF
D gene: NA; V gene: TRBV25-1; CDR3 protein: CASSEFGGDAEAFF
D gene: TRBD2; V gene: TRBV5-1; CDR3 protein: CASNRGDSSYNEQFF
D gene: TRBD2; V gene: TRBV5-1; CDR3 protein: CASSTSGGYNEQFF
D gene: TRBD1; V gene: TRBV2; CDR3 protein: CASSEALQRGTASYEQYF
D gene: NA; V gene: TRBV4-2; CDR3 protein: CASSQGQTNYGYTF
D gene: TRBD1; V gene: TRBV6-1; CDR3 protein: CASRPHRGMNTEAFF
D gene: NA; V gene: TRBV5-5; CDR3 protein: CASSLDGHTEAFF
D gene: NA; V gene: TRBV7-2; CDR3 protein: CASRKGPDRNTGELFF
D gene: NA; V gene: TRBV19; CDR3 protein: CASSMYDGRGGYTF
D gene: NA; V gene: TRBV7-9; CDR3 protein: CSSSLSEGNGYTF
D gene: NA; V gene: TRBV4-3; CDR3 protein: CASSQDSWGGGSNQPQHF
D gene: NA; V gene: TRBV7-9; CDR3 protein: CASSLGTGNRGYTF
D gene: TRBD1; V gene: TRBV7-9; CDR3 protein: CASSYPTGEVTYEQYF
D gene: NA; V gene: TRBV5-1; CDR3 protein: CASSFGGGGANVLTF
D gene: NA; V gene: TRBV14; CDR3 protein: CASSQVNPISTEAFF
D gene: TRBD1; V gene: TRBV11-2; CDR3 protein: CASSLTGYTEAFF
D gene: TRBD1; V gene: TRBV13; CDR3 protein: CASSRNTGTGVQPQHF
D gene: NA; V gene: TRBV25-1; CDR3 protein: CASSEWASLNTEAFF
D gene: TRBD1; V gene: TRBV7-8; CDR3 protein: CASSSTSGTGEGYTF
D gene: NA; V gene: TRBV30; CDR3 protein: CAWSPQGIRRTVRNTIYF
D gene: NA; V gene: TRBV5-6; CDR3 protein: CASSLVWAGETEAFF
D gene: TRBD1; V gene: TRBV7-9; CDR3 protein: CASSFFTDRGNEQFF
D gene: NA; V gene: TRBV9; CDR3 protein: CASSRDSLLGYEQYF
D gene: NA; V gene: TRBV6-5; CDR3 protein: CASRVRGDHNEQFF
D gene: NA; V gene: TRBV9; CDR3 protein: CASSVAGMNTEAFF
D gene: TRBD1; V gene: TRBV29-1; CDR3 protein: CSVPTRDREVGYTF
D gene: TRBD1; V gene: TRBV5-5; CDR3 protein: CASSLGKGRGNQPQHF
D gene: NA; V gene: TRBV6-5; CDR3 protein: CASSKTGSGANVLTF
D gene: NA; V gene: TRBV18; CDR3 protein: CASSPTTPGRQPTNEKLFF
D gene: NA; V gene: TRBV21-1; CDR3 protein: CASSKGTFRGCQGAKNIQYF
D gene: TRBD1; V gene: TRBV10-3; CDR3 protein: CASRDSPLSSPLHF
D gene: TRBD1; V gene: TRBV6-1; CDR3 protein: CASRETGGTTEAFF
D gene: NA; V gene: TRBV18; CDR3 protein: CASSPTGTTVGGYTF
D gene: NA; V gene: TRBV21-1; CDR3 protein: CASSTVWTGLGYTF
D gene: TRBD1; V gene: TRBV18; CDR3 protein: CASSSQGADEAFF
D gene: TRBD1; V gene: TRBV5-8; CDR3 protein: CASSPGTGGRTGANVLTF
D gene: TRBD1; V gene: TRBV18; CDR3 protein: CASSPDRVRANTEAFF
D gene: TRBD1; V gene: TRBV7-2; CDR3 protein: CASTLGTGGYTQYF
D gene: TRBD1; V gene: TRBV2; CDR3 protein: CASSPRQGSLQPQHF
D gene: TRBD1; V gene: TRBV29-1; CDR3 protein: CSAGDRNTEAFF
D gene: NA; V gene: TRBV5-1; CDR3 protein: CASSLAGGPSTDTQYF
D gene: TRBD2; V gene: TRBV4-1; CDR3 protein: CASSLLGEGVAYEQYF
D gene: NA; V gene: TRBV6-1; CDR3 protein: CASSEGGAGANGLTF
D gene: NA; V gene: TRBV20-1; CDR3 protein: CSARVGGPAFF
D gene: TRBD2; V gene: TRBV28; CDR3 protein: CASSRPQGAGAQETQYF
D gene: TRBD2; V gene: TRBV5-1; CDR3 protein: CASSSRGRSGERTDTQYF
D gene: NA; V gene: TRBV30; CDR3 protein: CAWEYRANYGYTF
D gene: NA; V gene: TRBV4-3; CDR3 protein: CASSPSFTGLASGNQPQHF
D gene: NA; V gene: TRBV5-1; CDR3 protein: CASSLGQNYEQYF
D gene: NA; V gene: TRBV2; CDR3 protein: CASTIGGVRGYTF
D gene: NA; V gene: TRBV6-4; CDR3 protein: CASSDSFRGSGANVLTF
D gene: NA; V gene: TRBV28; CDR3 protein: CASSYREQYF
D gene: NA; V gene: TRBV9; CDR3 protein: CASSVEGGTEAFF
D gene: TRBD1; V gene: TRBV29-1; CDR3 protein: CSVDSGTGNTEAFF
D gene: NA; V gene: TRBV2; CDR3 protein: CASSPYQPQHF
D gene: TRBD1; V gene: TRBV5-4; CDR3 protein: CASSSGQGGNEQFF